One and the same sample provided the 16 T cell receptor beta chains below, sequenced in a study of beta chain features in type 1 diabetes. TCRB transcripts that were expressed got sequenced, as all of the isolated RNA had been reverse transcribed. Using immunoSEQ multiplex PCR, the repertoire was profiled, and TCRdb retains in-frame clones only, with some absent. The sample holds 300,000 to 350,000 clones, approximately 8% seen once. Sequenced sample: central memory CD4+ T cells from blood. The receptors were sampled from a woman aged 18-35 years in good health.

Many counts were recorded for this clone. The chain couples TRBV5-4 to TRBJ1-5; D is ambiguous. CDR1 is SGHNT and CDR2 is YYREEE in the germline V gene (reference sequence). CDR3 size: 12 residues. The germline V and J ends were trimmed by 0 bases and 9 bases, with 7 bases remaining between them. CDR3 amino acids: CASSLEEGPQHF. Written as DNA, the CDR3 is TGTGCCAGCAGCTTGGAGGAGGGGCCCCAGCATTTT. Full variable domain (remainder filled in from reference TRBV5-4 and TRBJ1-5): ETGVTQSPTHLIKTRGQQVTLRCSSQSGHNTVSWYQQALGQGPQFIFQYYREEENGRGNFPPRFSGLQFPNYSSELNVNALELDDSALYLCASSLEEGPQHFGDGTRLSIL.

Many counts were recorded for this clone. The chain uses TRBV27 and TRBJ2-6; the match to TRBD1 covers 7 bases. CDR1 MNHEY and CDR2 SMNVEV come from the germline V gene (reference sequence). The CDR3 is 18 residues long. Losses at the gene ends were 2 bases for V and 0 bases for J; bases not matched to a gene: 7. The CDR3 sequence is CASSLRQGFNSGANVLTF. CDR3 nucleotides: TGTGCCAGCAGTTTACGACAGGGCTTCAACTCTGGGGCCAACGTCCTGACTTTC. The whole variable domain, remainder taken from reference TRBV27 and TRBJ2-6, is EAQVTQNPRYLITVTGKKLTVTCSQNMNHEYMSWYRQDPGLGLRQIYYSMNVEVTDKGDVPEGYKVSRKEKRNFPLILESPSPNQTSLYFCASSLRQGFNSGANVLTFGAGSRLTVL.

The chain combines TRBV29-1 with TRBJ2-7; D unresolved. The germline gives CDR1 SQVTM, CDR2 ANQGSEA. V gave up 4 bases and J gave up 2 bases, with 9 bases separating them. CDR3 size: 12 residues. CDR3: CSVVGETYEQYF. CDR3 DNA sequence: TGCAGCGTTGTTGGAGAAACCTACGAGCAGTACTTC.

V is TRBV7-2 and J is TRBJ2-3; 10 bases align to TRBD2. The germline V gene has CDR1 SGHTA and CDR2 FQGNSA. With 4 bases clipped from V and 4 bases from J, the junction kept 8 bases outside the gene matches. This CDR3 comprises 16 residues. In nucleotides, the CDR3 is TGTGCCAGCAGCTCTCGAGCGGGAGGGCCATCAGATACGCAGTATTTT. Translated, it gives CASSSRAGGPSDTQYF.

This clone was detected ten times or more. The chain employs TRBV15 and TRBJ1-5; D is uncertain. Germline CDR1 is LNHNV and CDR2 is YYDKDF (reference sequence). The CDR3 totals 12 residues. V dropped 4 bases and J dropped 3 bases, with 4 bases sitting between them. As DNA, the CDR3 is TGTGCCACCAGCAAGGACAATCAGCCCCAGCATTTT. Its translation is CATSKDNQPQHF.

There are a few counts of this clone. The chain combines TRBV28 with TRBJ2-3, with D unclear. Trimming removed 3 bases from V and 6 bases from J, with 16 bases in between. Germline V gives CDR1 MDHEN, CDR2 SYDVKM. This CDR3 contains 15 residues. CDR3 region: CASSLSRVPPDTQYF. In DNA form, the CDR3 reads TGTGCCAGCAGTTTGTCTAGAGTTCCCCCGGATACGCAGTATTTT.

This clone has only a few counts. The V and J genes are TRBV6-7 and TRBJ2-1, with D perhaps matching TRBD1 (7 bases). TRBV6-7 is recorded as an ORF, its role being uncertain. The CDR3 totals 14 residues. The V gene lost 10 bases and the J gene lost 4 bases, with 17 bases spanning the gap. The CDR3 reads CATVGGGGYNEQFF. The CDR3 nucleotides read TGTGCCACCGTAGGAGGGGGCGGGTACAATGAGCAGTTCTTC.

The chain combines TRBV4-2 with TRBJ2-5; TRBD2 matches 12 bases. The CDR3 is 16 amino acids. Germline trimming cut 2 bases from V and 1 base from J; bases unmatched to any gene: 2. Germline V lookup: CDR1 LGHNA, CDR2 YNFKEQ. The CDR3 nucleotides read TGTGCCAGCAGCCAACGGACTAGCGGGATCCAAGAGACCCAGTACTTC. Its translation: CASSQRTSGIQETQYF.

This chain uses TRBV11-3 with TRBJ2-1; a possible D gene is TRBD2 (6 bases). The CDR3 covers 13 residues. V gave up 5 bases and J gave up 6 bases, with 11 bases separating them. Germline V gene sequence: CDR1 SGHNT, CDR2 YENEEA. This CDR3 is CASSPGSGNEQFF. The CDR3 DNA reads TGTGCCAGCAGCCCCGGGAGCGGCAATGAGCAGTTCTTC.

This clone has a handful of counts. The J gene is TRBJ1-5, the V gene TRBV7-9, with TRBD1 matching 9 bases. Trimming cost V 5 bases and J 6 bases; bases outside gene matches: 11. CDR3 size: 16 residues. Germline values: CDR1 SEHNR, CDR2 FQNEAQ (reference sequence). CDR3 in DNA: TGTGCCAGCAGCCCCCTGGACAGGGGCATCGGTCAGCCCCAGCATTTT. Protein: CASSPLDRGIGQPQHF.

This clone showed up just a few times. The V gene is TRBV4-3, the J gene TRBJ2-7, with 8 positions matching TRBD1. The CDR3 length is 15 residues. After removal of 1 base from V and 2 bases from J, the junction contained 4 bases not matched to a gene. Germline V gene lookup returns CDR1 LGHNA and CDR2 YSLEER. This chain's CDR3 is CASSQGTGFTYEQYF. The CDR3 DNA is TGCGCCAGCAGCCAAGGGACAGGGTTTACCTACGAGCAGTACTTC.

This clone was seen a handful of times. CDR3 in amino acids: CASSPYNNEQFF. The CDR3 coding sequence is TGTGCCAGCAGCCCATACAACAATGAGCAGTTCTTC. The chain combines TRBV7-9 with TRBJ2-1, with D hard to call. Germline loops: CDR1 SEHNR, CDR2 FQNEAQ (reference sequence). The germline V and J ends were trimmed by 5 bases and 5 bases, with 7 bases remaining between them. The CDR3 is 12 amino acids.

This clone was detected only once. This sequence joins TRBV4-2 and TRBJ2-4, with D possibly TRBD1 on 7 matching bases. The CDR3 runs 16 residues. Trimming removed 0 bases at V and 6 bases at J, with 15 bases between. Germline V gives CDR1 LGHNA, CDR2 YNFKEQ. In DNA, the CDR3 is TGTGCCAGCAGCCAAGACCCCAACAGGGGAGGAAACATTCAGTACTTC. It specifies CASSQDPNRGGNIQYF.

The chain has TRBV25-1 and TRBJ2-5; a possible D gene is TRBD2 (5 bases). This CDR3 is 17 amino acids long. V lost 7 bases and J 7 bases, leaving 28 bases between the germline ends. The germline V gene has CDR1 MGHDK and CDR2 SYGVNS. In nucleotides, the CDR3 is TGTGCCAGCAAAGGGCGCTGTCTAGTCGGAGGAGTGGGGACCCAGTACTTC. Residues: CASKGRCLVGGVGTQYF.

V is TRBV7-2 and J is TRBJ2-1, with 8 bases lining up with TRBD2. With 3 bases clipped from V and 7 bases from J, the junction kept 11 bases outside the gene matches. The CDR3 loop spans 16 amino acids. Per germline, CDR1 SGHTA and CDR2 FQGNSA. CDR3 sequence: CASSFNGLAVGNEQFF. The CDR3 nucleotides read TGTGCCAGCAGCTTTAACGGACTAGCCGTGGGGAATGAGCAGTTCTTC. Looking up the rest from reference TRBV7-2 and TRBJ2-1 gives the full variable domain: GAGVSQSPSNKVTEKGKDVELRCDPISGHTALYWYRQSLGQGLEFLIYFQGNSAPDKSGLPSDRFSAERTGGSVSTLTIQRTQQEDSAVYLCASSFNGLAVGNEQFFGPGTRLTVL.

This clone was recorded a few times. Sequence at one end of the junction differs from germline and may be a read error. V is TRBV20-1 and J is TRBJ2-1; perhaps TRBD2 as D (6 bases). The CDR3 runs to 11 residues. Germline CDR1 reads DFQATT; CDR2 reads SNEGSKA (reference sequence). The chain's CDR3 is CSARPGAREIF. The CDR3 nucleotides are TGCAGTGCTAGACCGGGAGCCCGCGAGATCTTC.